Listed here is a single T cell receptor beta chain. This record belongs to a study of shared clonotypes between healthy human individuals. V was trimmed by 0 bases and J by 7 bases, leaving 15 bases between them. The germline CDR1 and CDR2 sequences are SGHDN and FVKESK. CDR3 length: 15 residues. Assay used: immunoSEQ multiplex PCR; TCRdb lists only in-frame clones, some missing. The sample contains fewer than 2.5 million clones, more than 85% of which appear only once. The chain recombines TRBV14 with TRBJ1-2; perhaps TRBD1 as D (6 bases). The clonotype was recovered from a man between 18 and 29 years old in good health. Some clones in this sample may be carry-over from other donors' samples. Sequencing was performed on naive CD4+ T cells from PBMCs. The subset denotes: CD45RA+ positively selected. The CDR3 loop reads CASSQDSRGALGYTF. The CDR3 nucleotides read TGTGCCAGCAGCCAAGATAGTCGGGGGGCTCTTGGCTACACCTTC.